This TCR beta chain is drawn from a study of regulatory T cells in long-lasting Graves disease. At the level of the study: Newly diagnosed Graves' patients took antithyroid drugs under 3 months.

The study, taken as a whole, reports: There were preferences for TRBV28, TRBJ1-2 and TRBJ2-5 in persistent disease. Whereas new patients shared 800 to 1,000 public clonotypes, persistent patients shared more, at 2,500 to 3,500.

Building the TCR beta libraries relied on iRepertoire HTBI primers, and CDR3 regions underwent Arm-PCR. TCRdb fed the multiplex PCR reads into MiXCR, producing one record per CDR3 protein. Here the sample spans around 250,000 distinct CDR3 sequences, roughly 21% being singletons. This clonotype has ten or more counts. Its antigen remains unidentified. The germline gives CDR1 DFQATT, CDR2 SNEGSKA (reference sequence). The J segment lost 4 bases and the V segment lost 1 base, leaving 8 bases of the junction unmatched. The CDR3 is made up of 15 amino acids. The sample's time point: newly diagnosed GD, antithyroid drugs for less than 3 months. RNA isolated from PBMCs was used to make the TCR library. Each of the patients was recruited from an endocrinology department situated in Xi'an, China.

V usage is TRBV20-1 and J usage is TRBJ2-3; 7 nucleotides agree with TRBD1. The sample consisted of peripheral blood mononuclear cells (PBMCs), taken at new diagnosis, from a patient treated with antithyroid drugs. This receptor was taken from a female donor with Graves disease. Here the CDR3 DNA reads TGCAGTGCTAGAGCCGGACAGGCTAGGTCAGATACGCAGTATTTT. It translates to CSARAGQARSDTQYF.